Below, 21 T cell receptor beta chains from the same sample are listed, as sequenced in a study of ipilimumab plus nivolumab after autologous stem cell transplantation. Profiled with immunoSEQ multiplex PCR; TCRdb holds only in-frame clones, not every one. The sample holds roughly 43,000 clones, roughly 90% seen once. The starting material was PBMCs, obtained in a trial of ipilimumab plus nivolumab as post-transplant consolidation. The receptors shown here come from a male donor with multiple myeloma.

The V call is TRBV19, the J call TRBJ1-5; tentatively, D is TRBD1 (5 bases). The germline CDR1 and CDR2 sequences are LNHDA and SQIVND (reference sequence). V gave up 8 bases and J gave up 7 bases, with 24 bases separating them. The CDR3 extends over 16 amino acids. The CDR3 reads CASRPWETAPVQPQHF. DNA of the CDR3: TGTGCCAGTCGCCCATGGGAGACAGCCCCAGTCCAGCCCCAGCATTTT.

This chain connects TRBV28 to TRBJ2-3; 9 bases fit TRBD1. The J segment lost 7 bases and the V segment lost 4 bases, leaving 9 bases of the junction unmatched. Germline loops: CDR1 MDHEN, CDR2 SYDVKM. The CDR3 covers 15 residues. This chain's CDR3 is CASSSTPDRGHTQYF. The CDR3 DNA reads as TGTGCCAGCAGTTCCACCCCGGACAGGGGACATACGCAGTATTTT.

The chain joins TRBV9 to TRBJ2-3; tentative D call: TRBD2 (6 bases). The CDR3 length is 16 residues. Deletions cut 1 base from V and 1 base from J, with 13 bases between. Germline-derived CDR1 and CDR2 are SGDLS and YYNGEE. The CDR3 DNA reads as TGTGCCAGCAGCGTAAGCCCCGGGGGAGGCACAGATACGCAGTATTTT. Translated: CASSVSPGGGTDTQYF.

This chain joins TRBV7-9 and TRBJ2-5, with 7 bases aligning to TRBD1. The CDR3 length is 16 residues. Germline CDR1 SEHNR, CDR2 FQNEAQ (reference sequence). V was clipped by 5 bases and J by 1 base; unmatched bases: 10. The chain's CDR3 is CASSNYITGAQETQYF. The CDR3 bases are TGTGCCAGCAGCAACTATATAACAGGGGCCCAAGAGACCCAGTACTTC.

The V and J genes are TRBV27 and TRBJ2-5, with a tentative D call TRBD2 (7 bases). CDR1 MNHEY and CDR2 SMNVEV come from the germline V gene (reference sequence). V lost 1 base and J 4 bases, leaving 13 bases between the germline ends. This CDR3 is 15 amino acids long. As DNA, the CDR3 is TGTGCCAGCAGTTTATTTGGAGGGGGGGGAGAGACCCAGTACTTC. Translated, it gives CASSLFGGGGETQYF.

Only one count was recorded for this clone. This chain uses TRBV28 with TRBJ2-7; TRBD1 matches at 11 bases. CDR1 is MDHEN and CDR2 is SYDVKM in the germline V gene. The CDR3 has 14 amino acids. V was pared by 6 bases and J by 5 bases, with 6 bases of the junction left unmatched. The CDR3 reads CASRIGQGADEQYF. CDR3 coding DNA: TGTGCCAGCAGAATAGGACAGGGGGCCGACGAGCAGTACTTC.

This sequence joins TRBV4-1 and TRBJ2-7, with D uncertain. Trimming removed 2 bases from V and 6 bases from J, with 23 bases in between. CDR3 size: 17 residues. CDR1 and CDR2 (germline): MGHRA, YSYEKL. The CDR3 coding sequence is TGCGCCAGCAGCCAATACCCTCCCGCGGCCCGTAACGTCGAGCAGTACTTC. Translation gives CASSQYPPAARNVEQYF.

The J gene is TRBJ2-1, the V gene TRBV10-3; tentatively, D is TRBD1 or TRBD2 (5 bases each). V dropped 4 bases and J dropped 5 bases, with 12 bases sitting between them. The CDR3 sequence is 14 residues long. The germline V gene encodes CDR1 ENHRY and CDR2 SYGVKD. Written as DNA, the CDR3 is TGTGCCATCAGTGCCCGGGACCAGGACAATGAGCAGTTCTTC. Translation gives CAISARDQDNEQFF.

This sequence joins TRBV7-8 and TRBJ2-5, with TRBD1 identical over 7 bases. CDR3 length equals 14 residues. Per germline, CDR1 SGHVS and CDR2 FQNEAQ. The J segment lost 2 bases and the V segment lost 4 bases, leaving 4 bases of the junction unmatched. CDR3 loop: CASSSTGAQETQYF. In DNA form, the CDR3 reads TGTGCCAGCAGCTCAACAGGGGCGCAAGAGACCCAGTACTTC.

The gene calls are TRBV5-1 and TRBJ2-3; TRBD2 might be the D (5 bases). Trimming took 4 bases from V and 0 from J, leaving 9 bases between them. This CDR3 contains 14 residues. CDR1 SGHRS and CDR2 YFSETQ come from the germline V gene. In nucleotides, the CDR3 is TGCGCCAGCAGCCATAGCGCCAGCACAGATACGCAGTATTTT. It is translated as CASSHSASTDTQYF.

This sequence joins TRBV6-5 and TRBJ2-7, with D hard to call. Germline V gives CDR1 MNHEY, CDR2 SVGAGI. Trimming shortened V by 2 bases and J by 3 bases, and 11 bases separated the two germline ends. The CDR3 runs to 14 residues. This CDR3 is CASSYGSYSYEQYF. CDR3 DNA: TGTGCCAGCAGTTACGGCAGTTATAGCTACGAGCAGTACTTC.

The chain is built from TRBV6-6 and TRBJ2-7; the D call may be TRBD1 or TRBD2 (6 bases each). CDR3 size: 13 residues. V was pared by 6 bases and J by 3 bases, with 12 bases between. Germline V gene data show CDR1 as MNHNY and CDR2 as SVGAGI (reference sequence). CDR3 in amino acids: CASSPGGLYEQYF. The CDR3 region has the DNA TGTGCCAGCAGCCCTGGGGGGCTCTACGAGCAGTACTTC.

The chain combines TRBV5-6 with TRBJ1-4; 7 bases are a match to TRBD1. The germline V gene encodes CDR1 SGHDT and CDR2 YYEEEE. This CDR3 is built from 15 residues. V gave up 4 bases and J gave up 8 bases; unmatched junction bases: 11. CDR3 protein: CASSTSGGPREKLFF. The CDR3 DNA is TGTGCCAGCAGCACCTCAGGGGGGCCGAGGGAAAAACTGTTTTTT.

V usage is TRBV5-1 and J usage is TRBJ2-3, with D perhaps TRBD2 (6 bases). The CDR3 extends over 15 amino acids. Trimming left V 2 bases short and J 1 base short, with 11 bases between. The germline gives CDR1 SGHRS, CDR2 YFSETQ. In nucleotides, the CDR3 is TGCGCCAGCAGCTTCATGGGGGGAGGCACAGATACGCAGTATTTT. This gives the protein CASSFMGGGTDTQYF.

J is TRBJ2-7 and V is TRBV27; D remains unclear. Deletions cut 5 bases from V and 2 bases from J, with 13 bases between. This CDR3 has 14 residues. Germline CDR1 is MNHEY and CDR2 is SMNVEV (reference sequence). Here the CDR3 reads CASSLSLAPYEQYF. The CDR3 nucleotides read TGTGCCAGCAGTCTCAGTCTGGCCCCCTACGAGCAGTACTTC.

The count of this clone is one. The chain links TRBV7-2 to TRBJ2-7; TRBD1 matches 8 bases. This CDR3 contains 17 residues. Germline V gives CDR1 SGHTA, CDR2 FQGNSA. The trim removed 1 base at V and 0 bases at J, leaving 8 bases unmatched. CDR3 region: CASSLGFGDRGSYEQYF. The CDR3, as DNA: TGTGCCAGCAGCTTAGGATTCGGAGACAGGGGCTCCTACGAGCAGTACTTC.

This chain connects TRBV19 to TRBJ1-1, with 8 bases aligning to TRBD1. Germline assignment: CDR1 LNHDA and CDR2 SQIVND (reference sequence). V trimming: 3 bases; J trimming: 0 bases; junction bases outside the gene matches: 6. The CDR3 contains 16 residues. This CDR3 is CASSIGSDRVNTEAFF. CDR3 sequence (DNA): TGTGCCAGTAGTATTGGATCGGACAGGGTGAACACTGAAGCTTTCTTT.

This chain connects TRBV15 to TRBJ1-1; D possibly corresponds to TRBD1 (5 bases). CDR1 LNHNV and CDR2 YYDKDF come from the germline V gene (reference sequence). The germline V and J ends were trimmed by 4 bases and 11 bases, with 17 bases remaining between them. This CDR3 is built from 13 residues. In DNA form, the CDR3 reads TGTGCCACCAGCACTAAACACAGGAGTCTGGCTTTCTTT. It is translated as CATSTKHRSLAFF.

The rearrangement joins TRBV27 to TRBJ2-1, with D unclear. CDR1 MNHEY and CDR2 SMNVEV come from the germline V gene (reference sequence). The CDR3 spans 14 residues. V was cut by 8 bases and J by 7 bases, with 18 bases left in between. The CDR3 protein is CASGPGPNLNEQFF. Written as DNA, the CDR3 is TGTGCCAGCGGCCCGGGCCCCAATTTGAATGAGCAGTTCTTC.

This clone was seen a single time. The CDR3 DNA follows: TGTGCCAGCAGCTTAGCGGGAGGGGAGACCCAGTACTTC. The encoded protein is CASSLAGGETQYF. The rearrangement links TRBV7-9 to TRBJ2-5, with 7 bases fitting TRBD2. Germline V gene data show CDR1 as SEHNR and CDR2 as FQNEAQ (reference sequence). V shed 0 bases, J shed 5 bases, and the junction held 0 bases outside the gene matches. The CDR3 covers 13 residues.

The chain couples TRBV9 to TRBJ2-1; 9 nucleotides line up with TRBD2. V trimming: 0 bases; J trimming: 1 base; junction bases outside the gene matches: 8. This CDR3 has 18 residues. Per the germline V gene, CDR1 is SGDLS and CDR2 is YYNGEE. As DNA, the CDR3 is TGTGCCAGCAGCGTAGGAATAGCGGGGGCCCCATCCTACAATGAGCAGTTCTTC. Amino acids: CASSVGIAGAPSYNEQFF.